Below, 30 T cell receptor beta chains from the same sample are listed, as sequenced in a study of post-analysis software for immune sequencing data (dated by TCRdb to the mid-2010s). Library creation used PCR. Sequencing relied on an Illumina HiSeq 2500. Unique molecular identifiers were incorporated into TCR beta cDNA libraries to reduce PCR and sequencing biases. TCRdb trimmed public reads at Q25 via fastp, called clones via MiXCR and kept in-frame beta chains. CDR3 protein sequences are deduplicated, and each keeps its most common genes and DNA. For this sample the table gives about 400,000 distinct CDR3 sequences, of which 30% to 45% were detected only once. The top ten clones comprise roughly 12% of the sample. Antigen specificity for these receptors is unknown. The full study reports these points: Roughly 5 TRBV segments, including TRBV5-6, TRBV5-1 and TRBV20-1, were significantly more frequent in patients than controls.

The sample comprised blood. The receptors originated from a girl between 10 and 17 years old with multiple sclerosis.

This clonotype was counted a few times. The rearrangement uses TRBV7-8 and TRBJ1-4; D ambiguous. This CDR3 is built from 16 residues. Trimming cost V 1 base and J 0 bases, with 9 bases left between them. Germline V gene lookup returns CDR1 SGHVS and CDR2 FQNEAQ. Here the CDR3 DNA reads TGTGCCAGCAGCTTAGGGCGCAGAGCAACTAATGAAAAACTGTTTTTT. It translates to CASSLGRRATNEKLFF.

This clonotype was seen just once. This chain links TRBV2 with TRBJ1-6, with D possibly matching TRBD1 (6 bases). The germline gives CDR1 SNHLY, CDR2 FYNNEI. CDR3 size: 12 residues. V was clipped by 6 bases and J by 14 bases, with 14 bases between them. CDR3 in DNA: TGTGCCAGCAGGCGGGACACCGGCACCCTCCACTTT. Encoded protein: CASRRDTGTLHF.

This chain uses TRBV5-1 with TRBJ2-5; TRBD1 matches at 11 bases. Germline CDR1 is SGHRS and CDR2 is YFSETQ. Trimming cost V 3 bases and J 4 bases; bases outside gene matches: 5. There are 15 residues in the CDR3. The CDR3 spells CASSSHGTGGETQYF. For the CDR3, the DNA is TGCGCCAGCAGCTCTCACGGGACAGGGGGAGAGACCCAGTACTTC.

There are a few counts of this clonotype. This chain uses TRBV5-1 with TRBJ2-2; tentative D call: TRBD1 (7 bases). CDR1 and CDR2 (germline): SGHRS, YFSETQ. This CDR3 has 15 amino acids. The ends were cut back, 4 bases at V and 2 bases at J, with 12 bases in the middle. The CDR3 reads CASSPQGGNTGELFF. The CDR3 DNA reads as TGCGCCAGCAGCCCCCAGGGGGGAAACACCGGGGAGCTGTTTTTT. The full variable domain, with the rest looked up from reference TRBV5-1 and TRBJ2-2, is KAGVTQTPRYLIKTRGQQVTLSCSPISGHRSVSWYQQTPGQGLQFLFEYFSETQRNKGNFPGRFSGRQFSNSRSEMNVSTLELGDSALYLCASSPQGGNTGELFFGEGSRLTVL.

This chain uses TRBV20-1 with TRBJ1-5, with D perhaps TRBD1 (5 bases). V was trimmed by 5 bases and J by 2 bases, leaving 10 bases between them. Germline-derived CDR1 and CDR2 are DFQATT and SNEGSKA (reference sequence). The CDR3 spans 13 residues. The CDR3, as DNA: TGCAGTGCTGGTCGGGACGGCAATCAGCCCCAGCATTTT. Protein product: CSAGRDGNQPQHF.

The table lists this clonotype with a few counts. This chain connects TRBV10-3 to TRBJ2-1, with 7 bases lining up with TRBD1. Germline V CDR1 and CDR2: ENHRY, SYGVKD. The CDR3 has 13 residues. V was pared by 11 bases and J by 5 bases, with 9 bases of the junction left unmatched. The CDR3 loop is CAGAGTANNEQFF. Here the CDR3 DNA reads TGTGCCGGGGCCGGGACAGCTAACAATGAGCAGTTCTTC.

There are a few counts of this clonotype. CDR3 DNA sequence: TGTGCCACCAGTCCCTCGGTGGGGGGCCCATACAATGAGCAGTTCTTC. Its protein product is CATSPSVGGPYNEQFF. This chain joins TRBV15 and TRBJ2-1; D might be TRBD1 or TRBD2, each matching 6 bases. Trimming pared 6 bases from V and 4 bases from J, leaving 19 bases between. Germline loops: CDR1 LNHNV, CDR2 YYDKDF (reference sequence). The CDR3 loop spans 16 amino acids.

As regards this clonotype: The junction shows a germline mismatch at one end, possibly a read error. This sequence joins TRBV12-3 or TRBV12-4 and TRBJ1-2; 7 bases match TRBD1. The CDR3 is 13 residues long. The CDR3 is CASSWDSVRGCTF. The DNA for the CDR3 is TGTGCCAGCAGTTGGGACAGCGTGAGGGGCTGCACCTTC.

This chain uses TRBV7-9 with TRBJ1-6; 10 nucleotides agree with TRBD1. The CDR3 covers 16 residues. The germline V gene encodes CDR1 SEHNR and CDR2 FQNEAQ (reference sequence). V dropped 5 bases and J dropped 4; count of bases not matched to a gene: 5. DNA for the CDR3: TGTGCCAGCAGCCGTCGGGACAGGGGATATAATTCACCCCTCCACTTT. Translating gives CASSRRDRGYNSPLHF.

Of note for this clonotype: This clone may be a read error of a much larger clone one base away. The V and J genes are TRBV6-5 and TRBJ2-7, with TRBD2 identical over 8 bases. J was trimmed by 0 bases and V by 0 bases; bases with no gene match: 7. Per the germline V gene, CDR1 is MNHEY and CDR2 is SVGAGI. This CDR3 has 17 residues. The CDR3 region has the DNA TGTGCCAGCAGTTACTCGGGCGGGGGGACGTGCTCCTACGAGCAGTACTTC. As protein: CASSYSGGGTCSYEQYF.

The chain carries TRBV12-3 or TRBV12-4 and TRBJ1-6; weak D call: TRBD1 (5 bases). The CDR3 is 11 residues long. V lost 6 bases to trimming and J lost 15 bases, with 12 bases between them. The CDR3 loop is CASSWDAILHF. The CDR3 bases are TGTGCCAGCAGCTGGGACGCGATCCTCCACTTT.

Regarding this clonotype: A junction boundary mismatches the germline segment, possibly from a read error. V gene TRBV4-1 combines with J gene TRBJ1-1; no clear D. CDR1 and CDR2 (germline): MGHRA, YSYEKL. The CDR3 length is 14 residues. The CDR3 DNA follows: TGCGCCAGCAGCCGAGGTAAGATGAACGCTGAAGCTTTCTTT. This translates into CASSRGKMNAEAFF.

A remark on this clonotype: One end of the junction is discordant with germline, which a read error may explain. V usage is TRBV12-3 or TRBV12-4 and J usage is TRBJ2-1, with 7 nucleotides matching TRBD2. The CDR3 spans 15 residues. CDR3 protein: CASSFLAVDYNERFF. As DNA, the CDR3 is TGTGCCAGCAGTTTTCTAGCGGTAGACTACAATGAGCGGTTCTTC.

In its sample, this clonotype was seen a few times. The rearrangement uses TRBV6-5 and TRBJ1-1; D remains ambiguous. From germline, CDR1 is MNHEY and CDR2 SVGAGI. With 6 bases removed from V and 1 base from J, the gap between germline ends came to 3 bases. This CDR3 contains 11 residues. CDR3 protein: CASRANTEAFF. CDR3 coding DNA: TGTGCCAGCAGAGCGAACACTGAAGCTTTCTTT.

The rearrangement links TRBV6-6 to TRBJ1-1, with TRBD1 matching over 7 bases. V lost 2 bases to trimming and J lost 5 bases; unmatched junction nucleotides: 5. Germline V gene sequence: CDR1 MNHNY, CDR2 SVGAGI (reference sequence). The CDR3 loop spans 14 amino acids. CDR3 sequence reads: CASSYLGQETEAFF. The CDR3, as DNA: TGTGCCAGCAGTTACCTCGGACAGGAGACTGAAGCTTTCTTT.

This clonotype was recorded a few times. The rearrangement joins TRBV4-2 to TRBJ2-3; maybe TRBD2 (6 bases). The V gene lost 4 bases and the J gene lost 6 bases, with 20 bases spanning the gap. There are 16 residues in the CDR3. Germline V gene sequence: CDR1 LGHNA, CDR2 YNFKEQ. DNA of the CDR3: TGTGCCAGCAGCCCCCTCAAGGGGACTTCCGAGGATACGCAGTATTTT. The encoded protein is CASSPLKGTSEDTQYF.

The genes are TRBV4-1 and TRBJ2-3; 9 nucleotides line up with TRBD1. Germline CDR1 MGHRA, CDR2 YSYEKL. J lost 4 bases, V lost 5 bases, and 7 bases had no gene match. The CDR3 is made up of 15 amino acids. Here the CDR3 reads CASSSGQGIADTQYF. The CDR3 DNA reads TGCGCCAGCAGCTCGGGACAGGGTATCGCAGATACGCAGTATTTT.

The CDR3 reads CASSLQKAFF. CDR3 coding DNA: TGCGCCAGCAGCTTGCAGAAAGCTTTCTTT. The genes are TRBV5-1 and TRBJ1-1; D is unresolved. This CDR3 is built from 10 residues. Trimming took 1 base from V and 9 from J, leaving 4 bases between them. Germline lookup yields CDR1 SGHRS and CDR2 YFSETQ.

The CDR3 loop reads CASSAGDSGANVLTF. For the CDR3, the DNA is TGTGCCAGCAGCGCAGGGGACTCTGGGGCCAACGTCCTGACTTTC. V gene TRBV9 combines with J gene TRBJ2-6; the D gene is possibly TRBD1 (6 bases). V lost 3 bases and J lost 0, with 7 bases in between. CDR1 and CDR2 (germline): SGDLS, YYNGEE. The CDR3 is made up of 15 amino acids.

This clonotype was recorded only once. V gene TRBV7-2 combines with J gene TRBJ2-2, with 10 bases identical to TRBD2. Germline CDR1 SGHTA, CDR2 FQGNSA. The CDR3 totals 16 residues. V trimming: 6 bases; J trimming: 4 bases; junction bases outside the gene matches: 8. The CDR3 bases are TGTGCCAGCAGTCCATTCGGACTAGCGGTCACCGGGGAGCTGTTTTTT. Amino acids: CASSPFGLAVTGELFF.

The rearrangement uses TRBV6-4 and TRBJ2-1; D may be TRBD2 (5 bases). Trimming removed 6 bases at V and 1 base at J, with 13 bases between. CDR3 length: 15 residues. The V gene's germline CDR1 is MRHNA and CDR2 SNTAGT. For the CDR3, the DNA is TGTGCCAGCAGCAATCTAGCTGCGTCCTACAATGAGCAGTTCTTC. This translates into CASSNLAASYNEQFF.

V is TRBV20-1 and J is TRBJ2-3; D is possibly TRBD2 (5 bases). The germline gives CDR1 DFQATT, CDR2 SNEGSKA (reference sequence). The CDR3 extends over 14 amino acids. Trimming shortened V by 6 bases and J by 0 bases, and 13 bases separated the two germline ends. The CDR3 DNA reads TGCAGTGCCCGACTATGGACTAGCACAGATACGCAGTATTTT. Its translation is CSARLWTSTDTQYF.

This clonotype turned up a few times. This chain joins TRBV20-1 and TRBJ2-7; 8 bases are shared with TRBD1. V dropped 0 bases and J dropped 4; count of bases not matched to a gene: 8. CDR3 size: 15 residues. CDR1 is DFQATT and CDR2 is SNEGSKA in the germline V gene (reference sequence). Written as DNA, the CDR3 is TGCAGTGCTAGAGATTCGGACAGGGCCTGGTACGAGCAGTACTTC. Translating gives CSARDSDRAWYEQYF.

This clonotype was counted only a few times. The chain recombines TRBV12-3 or TRBV12-4 with TRBJ2-7; the match to TRBD1 covers 12 bases. CDR3 length: 14 amino acids. V lost 6 bases and J lost 5; bases outside the gene matches: 5. The CDR3 region is CASRSGTGGNEQYF. CDR3 nucleotide sequence: TGTGCCAGCAGATCCGGGACAGGGGGCAACGAGCAGTACTTC.

This clonotype was seen only a few times. The chain employs TRBV20-1 and TRBJ1-1, with D possibly TRBD1 on 5 matching bases. The CDR3 has 13 residues. Germline CDR1 is DFQATT and CDR2 is SNEGSKA (reference sequence). Trimming removed 3 bases from V and 8 bases from J, with 16 bases in between. This CDR3 is CSASLPDRTEAFF. The DNA of the CDR3 is TGCAGTGCTAGCTTGCCAGATAGGACAGAAGCTTTCTTT.

V and J are TRBV6-1 and TRBJ2-1; no reliable D call. Germline CDR1 MNHNS, CDR2 SASEGT. V was clipped by 5 bases and J by 0 bases, with 11 bases between them. The CDR3 covers 15 residues. CDR3 loop: CASSSDRLSYNEQFF. As DNA, the CDR3 is TGTGCCAGCAGTTCAGACCGTCTCTCCTACAATGAGCAGTTCTTC.

V usage is TRBV11-2 and J usage is TRBJ2-4; D is perhaps TRBD1 or TRBD2 (5 bases each). V was pared by 2 bases and J by 10 bases, with 15 bases between. This CDR3 has 14 residues. Per germline, CDR1 SGHAT and CDR2 FQNNGV. As DNA, the CDR3 is TGTGCCAGCAGCTTACGGCAGGGAGAGGGGATTCAGTACTTC. Translated, it gives CASSLRQGEGIQYF.

The V call is TRBV4-1, the J call TRBJ1-1; weak D call: TRBD1 (6 bases). CDR1 is MGHRA, CDR2 YSYEKL, per germline. CDR3 length equals 16 residues. V was shortened by 1 base and J by 0 bases, with 12 bases between the two germline ends. The CDR3, as DNA: TGCGCCAGCAGCCAAGGAGATGGGACACTGAACACTGAAGCTTTCTTT. This gives the protein CASSQGDGTLNTEAFF.

The gene calls are TRBV6-5 and TRBJ1-2; D not resolved. V was clipped by 0 bases and J by 2 bases, with 10 bases between them. Per the germline V gene, CDR1 is MNHEY and CDR2 is SVGAGI. The CDR3 consists of 15 residues. As DNA, the CDR3 is TGTGCCAGCAGTTACTCGTTGAACAGAAACTATGGCTACACCTTC. The encoded protein is CASSYSLNRNYGYTF.

This clonotype has only one observation. The chain employs TRBV28 and TRBJ2-4; TRBD2 aligns across 7 bases. The J call is uncertain, as TRBJ2-7 better fits the DNA end. Per germline, CDR1 MDHEN and CDR2 SYDVKM. The CDR3 length is 14 residues. The CDR3 DNA sequence: TGTGCCAGCAGTTTACCCCGGGGGGCCTACGAGCAGTACTTC. It is translated as CASSLPRGAYEQYF.